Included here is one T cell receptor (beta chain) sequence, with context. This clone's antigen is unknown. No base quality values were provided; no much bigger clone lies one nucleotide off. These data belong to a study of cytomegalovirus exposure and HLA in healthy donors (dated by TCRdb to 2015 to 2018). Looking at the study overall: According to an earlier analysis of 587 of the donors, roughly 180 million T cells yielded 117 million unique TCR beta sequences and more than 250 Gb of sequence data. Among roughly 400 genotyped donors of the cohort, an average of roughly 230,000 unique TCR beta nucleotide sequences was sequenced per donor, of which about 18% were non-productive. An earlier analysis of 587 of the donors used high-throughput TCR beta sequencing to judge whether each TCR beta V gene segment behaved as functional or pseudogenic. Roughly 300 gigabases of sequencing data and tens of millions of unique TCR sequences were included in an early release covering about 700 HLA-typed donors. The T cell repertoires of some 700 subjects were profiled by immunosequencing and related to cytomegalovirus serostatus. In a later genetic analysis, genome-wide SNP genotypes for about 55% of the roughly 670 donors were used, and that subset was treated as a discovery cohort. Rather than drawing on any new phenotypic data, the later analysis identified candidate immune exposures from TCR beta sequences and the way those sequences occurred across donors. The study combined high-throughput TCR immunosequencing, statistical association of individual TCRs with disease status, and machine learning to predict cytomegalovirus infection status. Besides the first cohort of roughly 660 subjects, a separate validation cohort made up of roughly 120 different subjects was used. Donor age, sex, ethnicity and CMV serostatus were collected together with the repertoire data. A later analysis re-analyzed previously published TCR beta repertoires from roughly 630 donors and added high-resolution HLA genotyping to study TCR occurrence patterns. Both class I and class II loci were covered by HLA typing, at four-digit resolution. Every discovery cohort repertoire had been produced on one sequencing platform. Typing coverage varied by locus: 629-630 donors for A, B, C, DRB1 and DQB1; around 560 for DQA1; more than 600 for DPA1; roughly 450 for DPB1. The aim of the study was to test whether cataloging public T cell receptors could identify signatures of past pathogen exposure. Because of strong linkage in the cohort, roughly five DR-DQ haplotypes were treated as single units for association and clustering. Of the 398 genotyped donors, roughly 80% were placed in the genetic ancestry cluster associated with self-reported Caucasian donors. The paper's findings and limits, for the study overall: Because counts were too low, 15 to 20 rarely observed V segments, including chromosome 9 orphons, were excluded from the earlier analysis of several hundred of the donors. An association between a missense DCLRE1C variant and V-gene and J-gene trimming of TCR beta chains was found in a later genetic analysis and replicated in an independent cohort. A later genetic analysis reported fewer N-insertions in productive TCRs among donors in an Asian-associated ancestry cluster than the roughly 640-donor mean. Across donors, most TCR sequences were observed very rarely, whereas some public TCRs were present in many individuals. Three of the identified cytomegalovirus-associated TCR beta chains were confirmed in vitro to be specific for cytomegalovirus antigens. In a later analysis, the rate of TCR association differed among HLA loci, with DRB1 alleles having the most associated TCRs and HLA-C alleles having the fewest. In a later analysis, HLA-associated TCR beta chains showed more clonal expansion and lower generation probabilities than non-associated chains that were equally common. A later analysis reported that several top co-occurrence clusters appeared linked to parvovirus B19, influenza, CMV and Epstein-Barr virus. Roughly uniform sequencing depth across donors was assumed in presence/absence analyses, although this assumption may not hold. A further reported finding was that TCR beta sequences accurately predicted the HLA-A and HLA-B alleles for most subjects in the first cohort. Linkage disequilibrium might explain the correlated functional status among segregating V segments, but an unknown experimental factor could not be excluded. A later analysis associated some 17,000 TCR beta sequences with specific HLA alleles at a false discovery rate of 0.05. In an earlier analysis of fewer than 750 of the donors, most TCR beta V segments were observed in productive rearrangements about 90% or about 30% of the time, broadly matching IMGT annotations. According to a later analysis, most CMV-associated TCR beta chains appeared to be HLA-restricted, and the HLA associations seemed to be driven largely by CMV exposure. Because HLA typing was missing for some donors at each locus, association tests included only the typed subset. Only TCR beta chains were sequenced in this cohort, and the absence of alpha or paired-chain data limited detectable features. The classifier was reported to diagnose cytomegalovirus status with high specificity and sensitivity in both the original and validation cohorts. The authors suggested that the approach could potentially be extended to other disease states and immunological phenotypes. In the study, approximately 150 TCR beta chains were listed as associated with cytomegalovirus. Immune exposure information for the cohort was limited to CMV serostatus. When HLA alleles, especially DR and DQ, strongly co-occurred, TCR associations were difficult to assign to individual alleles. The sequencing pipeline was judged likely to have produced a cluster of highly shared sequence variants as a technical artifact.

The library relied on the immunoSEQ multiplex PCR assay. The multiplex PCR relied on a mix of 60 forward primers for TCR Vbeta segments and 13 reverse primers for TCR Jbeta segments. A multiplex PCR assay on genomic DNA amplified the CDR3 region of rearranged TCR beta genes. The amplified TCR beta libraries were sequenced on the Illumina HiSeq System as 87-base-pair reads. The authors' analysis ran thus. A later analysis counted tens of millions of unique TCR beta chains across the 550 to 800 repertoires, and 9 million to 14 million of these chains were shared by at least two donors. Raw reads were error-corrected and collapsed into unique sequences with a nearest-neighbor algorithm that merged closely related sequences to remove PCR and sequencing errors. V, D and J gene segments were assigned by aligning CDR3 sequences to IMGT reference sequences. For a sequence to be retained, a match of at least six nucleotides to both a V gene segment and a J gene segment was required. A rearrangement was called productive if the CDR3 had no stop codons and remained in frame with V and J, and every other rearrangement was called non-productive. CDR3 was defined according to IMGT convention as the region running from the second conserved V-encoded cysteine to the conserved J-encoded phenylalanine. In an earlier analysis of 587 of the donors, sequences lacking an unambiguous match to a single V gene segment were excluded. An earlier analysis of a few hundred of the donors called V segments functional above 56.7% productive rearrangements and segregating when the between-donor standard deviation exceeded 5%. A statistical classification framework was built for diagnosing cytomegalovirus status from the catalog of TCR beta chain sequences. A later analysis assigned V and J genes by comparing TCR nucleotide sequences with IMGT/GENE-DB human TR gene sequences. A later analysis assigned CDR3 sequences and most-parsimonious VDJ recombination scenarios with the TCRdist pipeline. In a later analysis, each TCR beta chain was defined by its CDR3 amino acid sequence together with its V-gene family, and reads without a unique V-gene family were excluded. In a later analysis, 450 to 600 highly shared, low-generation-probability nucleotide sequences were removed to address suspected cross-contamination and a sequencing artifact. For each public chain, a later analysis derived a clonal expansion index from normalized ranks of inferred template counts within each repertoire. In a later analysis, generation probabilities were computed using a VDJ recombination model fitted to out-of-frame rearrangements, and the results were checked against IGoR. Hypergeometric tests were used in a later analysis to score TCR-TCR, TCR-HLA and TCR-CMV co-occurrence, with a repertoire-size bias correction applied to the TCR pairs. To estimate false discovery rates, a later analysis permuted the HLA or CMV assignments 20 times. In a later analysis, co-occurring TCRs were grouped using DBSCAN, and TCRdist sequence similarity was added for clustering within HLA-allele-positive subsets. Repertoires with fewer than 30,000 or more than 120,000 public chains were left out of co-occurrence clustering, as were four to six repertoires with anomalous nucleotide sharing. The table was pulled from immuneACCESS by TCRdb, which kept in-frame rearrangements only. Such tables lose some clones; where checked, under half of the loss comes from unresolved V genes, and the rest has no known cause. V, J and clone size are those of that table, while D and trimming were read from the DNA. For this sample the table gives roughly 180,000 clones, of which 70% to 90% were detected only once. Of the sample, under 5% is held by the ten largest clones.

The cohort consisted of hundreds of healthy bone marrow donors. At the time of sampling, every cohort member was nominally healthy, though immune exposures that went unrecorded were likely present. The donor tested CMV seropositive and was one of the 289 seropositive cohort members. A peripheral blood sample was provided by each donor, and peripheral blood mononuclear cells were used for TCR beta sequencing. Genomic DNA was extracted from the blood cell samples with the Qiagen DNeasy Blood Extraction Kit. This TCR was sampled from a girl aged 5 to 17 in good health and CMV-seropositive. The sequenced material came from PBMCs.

Here is the DNA: TGTGCCAGCAGTTACTCACCCGAGGGGGCGGGGTACGAGCAGTACTTC. This codes for CASSYSPEGAGYEQYF. The V and J genes are TRBV6-5 and TRBJ2-7, and possibly TRBD1, on 7 matching bases. V was cut back by 0 bases and J by 4 bases, leaving a gap of 16 bases between them. From the cysteine up to the phenylalanine, the CDR3 has a length of 16 residues. The CDR3 DNA has 48 bases and is translated from base 1. CDR1 and CDR2 were assigned from the germline V gene as MNHEY and SVGAGI.